This paragraph covers one TCR beta chain sequence. TCRdb's copy holds only in-frame clones and misses some; the assay was immunoSEQ multiplex PCR. The repertoire holds over 90,000 clones, with more than 80% as singletons. The data originate from a study of blood T cell repertoires in COVID-19. Study information: Nucleic acid was either cDNA or gDNA, and it came from T cells, B-cell-depleted T cells, or PBMCs.

Germline V lookup: CDR1 SGHTA, CDR2 FQGNSA. Trimming at V came to 2 bases and at J to 2 bases, leaving 8 bases not matched to a gene. The CDR3 extends over 17 amino acids. The chain carries TRBV7-2 and TRBJ1-3, with 8 bases fitting TRBD1. The sequence came from a human donor in a cohort sampled during active COVID-19. The sequencing sample was made of peripheral blood. CDR3 nucleotide sequence: TGTGCCAGCAGCTTAAGCCCTCTACAGGGGGCTGGAAACACCATATATTTT. It codes for CASSLSPLQGAGNTIYF.